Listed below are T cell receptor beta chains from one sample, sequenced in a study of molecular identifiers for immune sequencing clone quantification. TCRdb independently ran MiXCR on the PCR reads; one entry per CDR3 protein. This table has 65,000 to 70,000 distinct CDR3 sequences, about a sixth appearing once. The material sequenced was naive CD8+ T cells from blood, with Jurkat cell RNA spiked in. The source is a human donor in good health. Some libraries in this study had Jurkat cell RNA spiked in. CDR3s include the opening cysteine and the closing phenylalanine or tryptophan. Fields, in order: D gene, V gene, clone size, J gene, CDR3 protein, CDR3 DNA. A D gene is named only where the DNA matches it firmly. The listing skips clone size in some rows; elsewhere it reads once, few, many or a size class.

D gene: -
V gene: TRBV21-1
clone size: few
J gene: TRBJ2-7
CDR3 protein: CASSSGGRFAYEQYF
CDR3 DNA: TGTGCCAGCAGTAGCGGGGGGCGGTTCGCCTACGAGCAGTACTTC

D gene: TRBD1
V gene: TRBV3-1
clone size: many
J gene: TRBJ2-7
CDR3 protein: CASSLGQGSYEQYF
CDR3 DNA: TGTGCCAGCAGCCTGGGACAGGGTTCCTACGAGCAGTACTTC

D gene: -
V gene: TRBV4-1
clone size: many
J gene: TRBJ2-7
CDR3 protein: CASSQEAGRYEQYF
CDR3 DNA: TGCGCCAGCAGCCAAGAGGCAGGGCGATACGAGCAGTACTTC

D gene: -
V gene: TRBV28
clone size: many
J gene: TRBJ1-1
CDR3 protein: CASSFPRAGNTEAFF
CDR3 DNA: TGTGCCAGCAGTTTTCCCAGGGCCGGAAACACTGAAGCTTTCTTT

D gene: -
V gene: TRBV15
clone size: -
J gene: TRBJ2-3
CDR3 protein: CATSRISDTQYF
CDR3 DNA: TGTGCCACCAGCAGAATCTCGGATACGCAGTATTTT

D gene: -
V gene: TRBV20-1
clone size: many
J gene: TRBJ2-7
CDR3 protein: CSARKASSPSYEQYF
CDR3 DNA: TGCAGTGCTAGAAAAGCTAGCAGCCCATCCTACGAGCAGTACTTC

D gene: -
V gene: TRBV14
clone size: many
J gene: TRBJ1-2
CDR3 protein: CASSQGFGYTF
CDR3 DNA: TGTGCCAGCAGCCAAGGTTTTGGCTACACCTTC

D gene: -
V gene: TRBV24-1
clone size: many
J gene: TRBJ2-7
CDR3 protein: CATSDAQRTYEQYF
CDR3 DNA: TGTGCCACCAGTGATGCCCAGCGGACCTACGAGCAGTACTTC

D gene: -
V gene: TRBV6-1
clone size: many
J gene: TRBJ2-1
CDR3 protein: CASSPYEASNEQFF
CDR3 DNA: TGTGCCAGCAGTCCCTACGAGGCCTCTAATGAGCAGTTCTTC

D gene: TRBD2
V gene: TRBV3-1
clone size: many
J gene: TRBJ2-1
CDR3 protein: CASSQVPSGGSYNEQFF
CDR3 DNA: TGTGCCAGCAGCCAAGTCCCTAGCGGGGGCTCCTACAATGAGCAGTTCTTC

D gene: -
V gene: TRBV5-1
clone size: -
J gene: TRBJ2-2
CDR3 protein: CASRNTLSGGSTGELFF
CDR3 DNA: TGCGCCAGCAGGAATACCCTTAGCGGAGGGAGCACGGGGGAGCTGTTTTTT

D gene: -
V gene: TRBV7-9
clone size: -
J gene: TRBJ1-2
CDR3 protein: CASGQHLDTNYGHTF
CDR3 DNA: TGTGCCAGCGGCCAACATTTGGACACAAACTATGGCCACACCTTC

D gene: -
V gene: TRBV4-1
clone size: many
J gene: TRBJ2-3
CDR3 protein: CASSSQGGPGADTQYF
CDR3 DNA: TGCGCCAGCAGCAGCCAGGGGGGGCCTGGGGCAGATACGCAGTATTTT

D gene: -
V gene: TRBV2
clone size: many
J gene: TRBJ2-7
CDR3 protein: CASSDRTESYEQYF
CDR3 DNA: TGTGCCAGCAGTGATAGGACTGAATCCTACGAGCAGTACTTC

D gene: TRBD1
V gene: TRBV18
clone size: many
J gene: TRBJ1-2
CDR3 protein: CASFGTADYGYTF
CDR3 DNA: TGTGCCAGCTTTGGGACAGCCGACTATGGCTACACCTTC

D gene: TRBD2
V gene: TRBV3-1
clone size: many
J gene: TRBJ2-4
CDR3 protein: CASSHMLAGGLAKNIQYF
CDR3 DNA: TGTGCCAGCAGCCATATGCTAGCGGGAGGACTAGCCAAAAACATTCAGTACTTC

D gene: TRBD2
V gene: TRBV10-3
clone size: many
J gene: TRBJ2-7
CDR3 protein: CAIKVASGDYEQYF
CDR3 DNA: TGTGCCATCAAAGTGGCTAGCGGGGACTACGAGCAGTACTTC

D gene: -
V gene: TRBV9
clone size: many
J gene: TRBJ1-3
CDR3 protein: CASSVGRGGRKDTIYF
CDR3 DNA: TGTGCCAGCAGCGTAGGACGTGGTGGGAGGAAGGACACCATATATTTT

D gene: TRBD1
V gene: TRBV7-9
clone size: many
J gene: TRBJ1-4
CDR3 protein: CASSLPRDHRDRAVLFF
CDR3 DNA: TGTGCCAGCAGCTTACCGAGAGATCACCGGGACAGGGCGGTTCTGTTTTTT

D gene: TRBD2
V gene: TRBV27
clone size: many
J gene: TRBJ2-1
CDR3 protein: CASGRTSYNEQFF
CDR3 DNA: TGTGCCAGCGGGCGGACTAGTTACAATGAGCAGTTCTTC

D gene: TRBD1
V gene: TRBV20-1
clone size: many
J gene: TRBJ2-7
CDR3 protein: CSARSRDRGREQYF
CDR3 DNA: TGCAGTGCTAGATCGAGGGACAGGGGTCGCGAGCAGTACTTC

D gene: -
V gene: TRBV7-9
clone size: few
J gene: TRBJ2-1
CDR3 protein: CASSLVSLANEQFF
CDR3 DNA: TGTGCCAGCAGCTTAGTGTCCCTAGCCAATGAGCAGTTCTTC

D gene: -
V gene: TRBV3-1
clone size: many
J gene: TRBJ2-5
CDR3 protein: CASSLWQETQYF
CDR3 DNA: TGTGCCAGCAGCCTATGGCAAGAGACCCAGTACTTC

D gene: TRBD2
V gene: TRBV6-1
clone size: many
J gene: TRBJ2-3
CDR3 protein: CASSPGLAGYFPSTDTQYF
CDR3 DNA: TGTGCCAGCAGTCCAGGACTAGCGGGATATTTCCCTAGCACAGATACGCAGTATTTT

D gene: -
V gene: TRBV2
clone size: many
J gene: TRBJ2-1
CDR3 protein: CASSGGLRNEQFF
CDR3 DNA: TGTGCCAGCAGTGGAGGTTTGCGGAATGAGCAGTTCTTC

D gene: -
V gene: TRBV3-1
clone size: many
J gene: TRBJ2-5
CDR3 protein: CASSQGEPQYF
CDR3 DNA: TGTGCCAGCAGCCAAGGGGAGCCACAGTACTTC

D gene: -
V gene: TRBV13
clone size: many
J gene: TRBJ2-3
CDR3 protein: CASSLSPGVADTQYF
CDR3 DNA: TGTGCCAGCAGCTTGTCGCCGGGAGTGGCGGATACGCAGTATTTT

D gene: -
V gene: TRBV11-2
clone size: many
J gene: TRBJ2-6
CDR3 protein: CASSENFSGANVLTF
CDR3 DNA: TGTGCCAGCAGCGAGAATTTCTCTGGGGCCAACGTCCTGACTTTC

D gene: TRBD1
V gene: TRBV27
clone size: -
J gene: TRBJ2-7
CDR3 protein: CASPRIGGNEQYF
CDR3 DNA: TGTGCCAGCCCACGGATAGGGGGCAACGAGCAGTACTTC

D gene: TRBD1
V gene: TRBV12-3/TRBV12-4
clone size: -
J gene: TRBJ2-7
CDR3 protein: CASSPYRGQSSYEQYF
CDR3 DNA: TGTGCCAGCAGCCCGTATAGGGGGCAGAGCTCCTACGAGCAGTACTTC

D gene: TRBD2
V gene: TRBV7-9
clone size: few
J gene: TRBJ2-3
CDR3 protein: CASSPLGGRADHTQYF
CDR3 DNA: TGTGCCAGCAGCCCCTTGGGCGGGAGGGCCGATCATACGCAGTATTTT

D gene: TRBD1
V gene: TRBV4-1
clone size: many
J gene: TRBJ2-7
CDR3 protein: CASSPRDRGPYEQYF
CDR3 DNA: TGCGCCAGCAGCCCCCGAGACAGGGGTCCCTACGAGCAGTACTTC

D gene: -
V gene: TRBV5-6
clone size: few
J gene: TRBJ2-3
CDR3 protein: CASSFLTTWGDTQYF
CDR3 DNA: TGTGCCAGCAGCTTCTTGACCACCTGGGGAGATACGCAGTATTTT

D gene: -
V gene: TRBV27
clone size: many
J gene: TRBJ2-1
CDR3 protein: CASSPWDGAYNEQFF
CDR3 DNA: TGTGCCAGCAGTCCCTGGGACGGAGCCTACAATGAGCAGTTCTTC

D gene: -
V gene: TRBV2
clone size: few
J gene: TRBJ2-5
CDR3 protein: CASTEDGQETQYF
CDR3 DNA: TGTGCCAGCACCGAGGACGGGCAAGAGACCCAGTACTTC

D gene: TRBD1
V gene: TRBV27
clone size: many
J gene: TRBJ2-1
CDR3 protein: CASSMTGGYSEQFF
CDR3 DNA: TGTGCCAGCAGTATGACAGGGGGTTACAGTGAGCAGTTCTTC

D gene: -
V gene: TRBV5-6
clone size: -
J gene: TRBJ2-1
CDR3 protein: CASSSTSGPEFF
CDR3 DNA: TGTGCCAGCAGCTCCACGTCCGGACCAGAGTTCTTC

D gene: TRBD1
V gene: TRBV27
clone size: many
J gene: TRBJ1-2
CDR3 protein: CASSSPLQGSYGYTF
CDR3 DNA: TGTGCCAGCAGTTCACCGCTACAGGGGTCCTATGGCTACACCTTC

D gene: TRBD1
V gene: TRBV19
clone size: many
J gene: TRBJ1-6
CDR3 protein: CASRPGGDYSPLHF
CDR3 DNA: TGTGCCAGTAGGCCAGGGGGCGATTATTCACCCCTCCACTTT

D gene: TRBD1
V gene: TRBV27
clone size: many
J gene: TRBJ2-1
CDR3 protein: CASTPGQGAYNEQFF
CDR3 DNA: TGTGCCAGCACCCCCGGACAGGGAGCGTACAATGAGCAGTTCTTC

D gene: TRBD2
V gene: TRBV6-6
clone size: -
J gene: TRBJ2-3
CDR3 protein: CASSYVASRSGGTDTQYF
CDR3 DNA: TGTGCCAGCAGTTACGTGGCTAGCAGGAGCGGGGGCACAGATACGCAGTACTTT

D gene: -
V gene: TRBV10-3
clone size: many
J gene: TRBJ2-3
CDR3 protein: CAIGDTYTDTQYF
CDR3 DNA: TGTGCCATCGGAGACACGTACACAGATACGCAGTATTTT

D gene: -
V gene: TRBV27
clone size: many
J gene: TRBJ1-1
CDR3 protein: CASSLPGSEAFF
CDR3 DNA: TGTGCCAGCAGTTTACCCGGTTCTGAAGCTTTCTTT

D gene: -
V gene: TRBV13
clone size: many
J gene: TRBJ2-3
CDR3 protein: CASSRPGWRTDTQYF
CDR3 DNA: TGTGCCAGCAGCCGGCCTGGTTGGCGCACAGATACGCAGTATTTT

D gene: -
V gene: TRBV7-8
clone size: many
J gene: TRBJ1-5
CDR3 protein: CASSLAGINQPQHF
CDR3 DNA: TGTGCCAGCAGCTTAGCAGGGATCAATCAGCCCCAGCATTTT

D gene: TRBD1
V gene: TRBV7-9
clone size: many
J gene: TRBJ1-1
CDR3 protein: CASSLGQGDPEAFF
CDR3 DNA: TGTGCCAGCAGCTTAGGTCAGGGGGACCCTGAAGCTTTCTTT

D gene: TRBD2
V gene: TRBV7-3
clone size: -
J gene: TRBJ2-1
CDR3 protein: CASSLIRREEYNEQFF
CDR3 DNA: TGTGCCAGCAGCTTAATTCGACGGGAGGAATACAATGAGCAGTTCTTC

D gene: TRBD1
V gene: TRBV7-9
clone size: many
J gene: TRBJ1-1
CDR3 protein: CASSLRTGGLNTEAFF
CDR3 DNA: TGTGCCAGCAGCCTTAGGACAGGGGGGTTGAACACTGAAGCTTTCTTT

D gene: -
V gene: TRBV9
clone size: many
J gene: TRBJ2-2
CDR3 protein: CASSENTGELFF
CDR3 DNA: TGTGCCAGCAGCGAGAACACCGGGGAGCTGTTTTTT

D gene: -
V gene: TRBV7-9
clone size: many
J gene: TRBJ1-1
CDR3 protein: CASSSSLLAALNTEAFF
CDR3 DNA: TGTGCCAGCAGCTCCTCACTGCTGGCAGCCCTCAACACTGAAGCTTTCTTT

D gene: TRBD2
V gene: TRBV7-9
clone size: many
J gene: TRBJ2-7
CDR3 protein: CASSLGGGPLFSYEQYF
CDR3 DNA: TGTGCCAGCAGCTTGGGCGGGGGTCCGCTGTTCTCCTACGAGCAGTACTTC

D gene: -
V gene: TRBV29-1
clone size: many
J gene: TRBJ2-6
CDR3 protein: CSVALSGANVLTF
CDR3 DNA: TGCAGCGTTGCGCTCTCTGGGGCCAACGTCCTGACTTTC